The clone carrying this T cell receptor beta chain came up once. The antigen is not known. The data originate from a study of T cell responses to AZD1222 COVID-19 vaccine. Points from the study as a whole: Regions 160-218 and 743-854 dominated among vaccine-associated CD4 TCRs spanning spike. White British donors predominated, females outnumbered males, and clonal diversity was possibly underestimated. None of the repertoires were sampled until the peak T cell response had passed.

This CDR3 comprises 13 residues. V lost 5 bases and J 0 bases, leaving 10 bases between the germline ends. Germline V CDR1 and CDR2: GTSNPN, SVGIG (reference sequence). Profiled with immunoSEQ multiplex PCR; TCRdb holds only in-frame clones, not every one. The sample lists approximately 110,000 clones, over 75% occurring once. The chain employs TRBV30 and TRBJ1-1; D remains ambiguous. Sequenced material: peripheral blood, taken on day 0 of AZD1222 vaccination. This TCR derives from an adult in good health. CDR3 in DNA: TGTGCCTGGTCTGTATCGCTGAACACTGAAGCTTTCTTT. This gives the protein CAWSVSLNTEAFF.